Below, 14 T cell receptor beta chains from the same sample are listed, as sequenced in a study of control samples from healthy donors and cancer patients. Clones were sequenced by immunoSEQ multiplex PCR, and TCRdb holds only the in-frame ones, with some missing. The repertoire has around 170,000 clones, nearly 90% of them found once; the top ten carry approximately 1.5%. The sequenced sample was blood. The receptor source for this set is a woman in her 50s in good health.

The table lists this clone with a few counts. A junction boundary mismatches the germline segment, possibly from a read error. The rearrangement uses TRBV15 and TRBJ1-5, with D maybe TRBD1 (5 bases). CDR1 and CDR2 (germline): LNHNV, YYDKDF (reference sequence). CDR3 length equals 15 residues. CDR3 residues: CATSRGGVRNEPQHF. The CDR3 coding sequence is TGTGCCACCAGCAGAGGGGGGGTTCGCAATGAGCCCCAGCATTTT.

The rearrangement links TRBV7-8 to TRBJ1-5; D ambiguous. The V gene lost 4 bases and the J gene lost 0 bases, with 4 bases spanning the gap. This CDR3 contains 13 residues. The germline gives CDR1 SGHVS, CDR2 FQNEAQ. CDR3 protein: CASSSHSNQPQHF. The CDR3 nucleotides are TGTGCCAGCAGCTCCCATAGCAATCAGCCCCAGCATTTT.

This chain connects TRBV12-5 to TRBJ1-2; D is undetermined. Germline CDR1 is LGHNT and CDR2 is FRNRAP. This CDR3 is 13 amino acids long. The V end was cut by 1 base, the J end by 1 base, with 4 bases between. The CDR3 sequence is CASGLAVNYGYTF. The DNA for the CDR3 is TGTGCTAGTGGTTTGGCGGTTAACTATGGCTACACCTTC.

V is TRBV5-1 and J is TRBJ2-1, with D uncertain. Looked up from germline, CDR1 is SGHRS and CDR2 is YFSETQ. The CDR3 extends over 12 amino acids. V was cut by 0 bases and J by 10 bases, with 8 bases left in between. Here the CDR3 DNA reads TGCGCCAGCAGCTTGGTGTCAGAAGAGCAGTTCTTC. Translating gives CASSLVSEEQFF. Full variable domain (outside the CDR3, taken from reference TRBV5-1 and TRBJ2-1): KAGVTQTPRYLIKTRGQQVTLSCSPISGHRSVSWYQQTPGQGLQFLFEYFSETQRNKGNFPGRFSGRQFSNSRSEMNVSTLELGDSALYLCASSLVSEEQFFGPGTRLTVL.

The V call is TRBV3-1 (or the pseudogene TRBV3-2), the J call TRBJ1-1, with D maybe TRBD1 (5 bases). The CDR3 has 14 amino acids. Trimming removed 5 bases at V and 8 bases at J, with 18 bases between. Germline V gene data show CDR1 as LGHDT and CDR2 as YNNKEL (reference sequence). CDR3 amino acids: CASSLGTLSREAFF. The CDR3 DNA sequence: TGTGCCAGCAGCTTAGGGACTCTCTCGAGGGAAGCTTTCTTT.

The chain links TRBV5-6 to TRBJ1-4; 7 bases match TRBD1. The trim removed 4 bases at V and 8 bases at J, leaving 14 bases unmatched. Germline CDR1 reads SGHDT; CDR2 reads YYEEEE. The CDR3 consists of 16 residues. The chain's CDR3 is CASSHTFRTGGEKLFF. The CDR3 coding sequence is TGTGCCAGCAGCCACACGTTTAGGACAGGCGGAGAAAAACTGTTTTTT.

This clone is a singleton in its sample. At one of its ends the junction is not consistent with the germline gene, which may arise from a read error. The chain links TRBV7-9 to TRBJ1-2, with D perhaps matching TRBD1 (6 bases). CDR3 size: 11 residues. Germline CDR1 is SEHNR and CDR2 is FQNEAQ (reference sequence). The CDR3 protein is CASSFRGGYIF. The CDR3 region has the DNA TGTGCCAGCAGCTTCAGGGGAGGCTACATCTTC.

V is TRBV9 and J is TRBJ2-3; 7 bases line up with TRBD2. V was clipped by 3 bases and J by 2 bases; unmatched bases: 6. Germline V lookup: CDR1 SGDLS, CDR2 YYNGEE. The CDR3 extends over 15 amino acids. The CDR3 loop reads CASSGLADITDTQYF. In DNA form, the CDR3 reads TGTGCCAGCAGCGGACTAGCAGACATCACAGATACGCAGTATTTT.

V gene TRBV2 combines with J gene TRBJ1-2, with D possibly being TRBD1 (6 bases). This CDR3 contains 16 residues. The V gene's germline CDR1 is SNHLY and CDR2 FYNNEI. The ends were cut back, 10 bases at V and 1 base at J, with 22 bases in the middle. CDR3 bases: TGTGCCACCACAGAGACCCCACAGGGTCTTAACTATGGCTACACCTTC. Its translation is CATTETPQGLNYGYTF.

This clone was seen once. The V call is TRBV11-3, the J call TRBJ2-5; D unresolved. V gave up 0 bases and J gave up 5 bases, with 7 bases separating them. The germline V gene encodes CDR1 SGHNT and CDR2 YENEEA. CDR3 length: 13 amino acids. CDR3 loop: CASSLDRGETQYF. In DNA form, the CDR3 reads TGTGCCAGCAGCTTAGATCGTGGGGAGACCCAGTACTTC.

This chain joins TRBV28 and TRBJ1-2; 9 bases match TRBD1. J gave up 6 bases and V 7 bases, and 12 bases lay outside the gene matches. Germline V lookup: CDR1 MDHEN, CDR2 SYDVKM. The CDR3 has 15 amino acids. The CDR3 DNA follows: TGTGCCAGCACCTTACCCGACAGGGGGGCGAATGGCTACACCTTC. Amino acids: CASTLPDRGANGYTF.

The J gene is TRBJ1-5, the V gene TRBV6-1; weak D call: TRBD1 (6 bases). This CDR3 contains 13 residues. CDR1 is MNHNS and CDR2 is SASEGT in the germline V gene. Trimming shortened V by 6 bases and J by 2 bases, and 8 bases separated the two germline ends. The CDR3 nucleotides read TGTGCCAGCAGAAGGACAGGCAATCAGCCCCAGCATTTT. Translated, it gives CASRRTGNQPQHF.

CDR3 nucleotides: TGCGCCAGCAGACCGGGACTAGCGGGAGGGCCAAATGAGCAGTTCTTC. Translating gives CASRPGLAGGPNEQFF. The chain employs TRBV10-1 and TRBJ2-1; 16 positions match TRBD2. V dropped 6 bases and J dropped 7; count of bases not matched to a gene: 6. The germline gives CDR1 WNHNN, CDR2 SYGVQD (reference sequence). The CDR3 consists of 16 residues.

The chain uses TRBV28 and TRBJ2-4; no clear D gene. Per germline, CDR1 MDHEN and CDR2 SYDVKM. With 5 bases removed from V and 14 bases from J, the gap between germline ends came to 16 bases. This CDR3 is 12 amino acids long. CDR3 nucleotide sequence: TGTGCCAGCAGTCGACCCCAGGCTAAGGAGTACTTC. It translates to CASSRPQAKEYF.